This is a list of T cell receptor beta chains from one sample in a study of monozygotic twins with inflammatory bowel disease. TCRdb re-called the 5' RACE reads and gives one entry per CDR3 protein, without DNA. Its clone listing holds approximately 400,000 distinct CDR3 sequences. Sequencing was done on a sample of blood. These TCRs come from a human donor with ulcerative colitis or Crohn's disease, or a healthy co-twin of an affected twin (not recorded which). Both conserved end residues are part of each CDR3.

j_call | v_call | cdr3_aa
TRBJ1-2 | TRBV7-9 | CASGEADYGYTF
TRBJ2-3 | TRBV5-1 | CASSPKAGEEDTQYF
TRBJ1-1 | TRBV12-3/TRBV12-4 | CASRSGITEAFF
TRBJ2-3 | TRBV5-1 | CASSLDQARGDTQYF
TRBJ2-5 | TRBV6-5 | CASTKQGGETQYF
TRBJ2-7 | TRBV6-1 | CASRVLAGGSYEQYF
TRBJ2-3 | TRBV19 | CASRNRGRTDTQYF
TRBJ1-2 | TRBV4-1 | CASSQDSPPDYGYTF
TRBJ2-7 | TRBV9 | CASSVAKHQGLYEQYF
TRBJ2-3 | TRBV18 | CASSPLPGDTQYF
TRBJ1-6 | TRBV12-3/TRBV12-4 | CASSNKYRSSYNSPLHF
TRBJ2-7 | TRBV28 | CASTKGRGAGRHEQYF
TRBJ2-3 | TRBV7-2 | CASSPGVSFTDTQYF
TRBJ2-3 | TRBV5-1 | CASRDRDTDTQYF
TRBJ2-5 | TRBV4-3 | CASSPREEETQYF
TRBJ2-7 | TRBV12-3/TRBV12-4 | CASSLRNYEQYF
TRBJ2-7 | TRBV7-2 | CASSLPDLGGDEQYF
TRBJ2-7 | TRBV7-2 | CASSLRDSYEQYF
TRBJ1-1 | TRBV5-1 | CASSAVTGGVTEAFF
TRBJ1-2 | TRBV5-1 | CASTWTGGINYGYTF
TRBJ2-7 | TRBV9 | CASSDGPGRNSYEHYF
TRBJ2-7 | TRBV5-5 | CVSSPRMGGVYEQYF
TRBJ2-5 | TRBV12-3/TRBV12-4 | CASSLGGQGVQETQYF
TRBJ2-5 | TRBV7-9 | CASSFRQGAETQYF
TRBJ2-1 | TRBV5-1 | CASRDDSGRLFF
TRBJ2-2 | TRBV5-6 | CASSLDILGELFF
TRBJ2-1 | TRBV6-2/TRBV6-3 | CASSYMASGGADEQFF
TRBJ1-5 | TRBV12-3/TRBV12-4 | CASSLGVLQPQHF
TRBJ2-7 | TRBV5-1 | CASSNGQGVSYEQYF
TRBJ2-2 | TRBV10-3 | CAISELAGTSGGVSNTGELFF
TRBJ2-7 | TRBV4-3 | CASSQDPTGGPYEQYF
TRBJ2-3 | TRBV6-5 | CASSYAGTASTDTQYF
TRBJ2-7 | TRBV7-8 | CISKRGVSSYEQYF
TRBJ2-7 | TRBV6-1 | CASRRHRTGEKYEQYF
TRBJ2-5 | TRBV20-1 | CSASTQRGGQETQYF
TRBJ2-7 | TRBV7-2 | CASSLARTAEQYF
TRBJ1-2 | TRBV28 | CASSLVRDRGALGYGYTF
TRBJ2-2 | TRBV5-8 | CASSLAQGVLSGELFF
TRBJ1-6 | TRBV12-5 | CASGLHSPLHF
TRBJ1-1 | TRBV4-2 | CASSQDNGRGLTEAFF
TRBJ2-2 | TRBV7-2 | CASSPPGTGELFF
TRBJ2-1 | TRBV12-3/TRBV12-4 | CASSPWQGFYNEQFF
TRBJ2-7 | TRBV7-2 | CASTLGGNSYEQYF
TRBJ2-2 | TRBV20-1 | CSARDPESANTGELFF
TRBJ1-6 | TRBV29-1 | CSVGGDSYNSPLHF
TRBJ1-6 | TRBV7-8 | CASSLSGWTNSPLHF
TRBJ1-2 | TRBV9 | CASSVSGQNYGYTF